A selection of T cell receptor beta chains follows, all from one sample in a study of T cells after yellow fever vaccination. TCRdb analysed the 5' RACE reads with MiXCR anew, one entry per CDR3 protein. The sample has around 360,000 distinct CDR3 sequences, roughly 10% seen once; the top ten hold roughly 18%. The sample in question was PBMCs, obtained on the day of the first yellow fever vaccination. The source of these receptors is a man aged 18 to 29 who received the YFV17D yellow fever vaccine. Both conserved end residues are part of each CDR3. D genes are given only for firm matches. Expanded clones are given a class, and other clones once, few, many or no size at all.

TRBD2 | TRBJ2-1 | TRBV5-4 | . | TGTGCCAGCAGCTTAGTAGTGGGGGGGGGTGAGCAGTTCTTC | CASSLVVGGGEQFF
. | TRBJ2-6 | TRBV7-3 | many | TGTGCCAGCAGCCGATCGCGCTCTGGGGCCAACGTCCTGACTTTC | CASSRSRSGANVLTF
. | TRBJ2-7 | TRBV4-1 | few | TGCGCCAGCAGCCAAGATCATCCAGGGAGGAACTACGAGCAGTACTTC | CASSQDHPGRNYEQYF
. | TRBJ1-6 | TRBV28 | . | TGTGCCAGCAGTTCGGGAGCAGCAATTTATAATTCACCCCTCCACTTT | CASSSGAAIYNSPLHF
. | TRBJ2-6 | TRBV27 | . | TGTGCCAGCACCACAAGGACGGTCTCTGGGGCCAACGTCCTGACTTTC | CASTTRTVSGANVLTF
. | TRBJ1-1 | TRBV7-3 | . | TGTGCCAGCAGCTTATTTTATTGGTGGGGCACTGAAGCTTTCTTT | CASSLFYWWGTEAFF
. | TRBJ2-3 | TRBV12-3/TRBV12-4 | many | TGTGCCAGCAGCCGTCTAGCTCCAGATACGCAGTATTTT | CASSRLAPDTQYF
TRBD2 | TRBJ2-5 | TRBV7-2 | . | TGTGCCAGCAGCTTAGCGGCTAGCGGGGGGTGGGAGACCCAGTACTTC | CASSLAASGGWETQYF
. | TRBJ1-2 | TRBV28 | few | TGTGCCAGCAGTTTACCAGGGCACTATGGCTACACCTTC | CASSLPGHYGYTF
. | TRBJ1-6 | TRBV20-1 | many | TGCAGTGCTCGACCCGGTAATTCACCCCTCCACTTT | CSARPGNSPLHF
. | TRBJ2-2 | TRBV9 | once | TGTGCCAGCAGCGCACACATGCTAGCGCCGATCACCGGGGAGCTGTTTTTT | CASSAHMLAPITGELFF
. | TRBJ1-1 | TRBV5-6 | many | TGTGCCAGCAGCTTGGATCGAGGGCGGGGCGCAGAAGCTTTCTTT | CASSLDRGRGAEAFF
TRBD1 | TRBJ1-2 | TRBV4-3 | . | TGCGCCAGCAGCCAAGATTTCGCAGGGGGCTTTTATGGCTACACCTTC | CASSQDFAGGFYGYTF
. | TRBJ1-2 | TRBV29-1 | . | TGCAGCGTCCAAGACAGGTTGGGAGGCTACACCTTC | CSVQDRLGGYTF
. | TRBJ1-2 | TRBV18 | many | TGTGCCAGCTCACCAGACGGGCTGGATGGCTACACCTTC | CASSPDGLDGYTF
. | TRBJ2-1 | TRBV20-1 | . | TGCAGTGCTAGAGATCAGGGGGGCCCTGAGATTAATGAGCAGTTCTTC | CSARDQGGPEINEQFF
TRBD2 | TRBJ2-5 | TRBV6-1 | . | TGTGCCAGCAATACCGGACTAGCGGTTCAAGAGACCCAGTACTTC | CASNTGLAVQETQYF
. | TRBJ1-2 | TRBV5-1 | few | TGCGCCAGCAGCTTGTACGATTCCGATAATGGCTACACCTTC | CASSLYDSDNGYTF
TRBD1 | TRBJ1-2 | TRBV7-2 | few | TGTGCCAGCAGCTTACAGGGGGTCGGCTACACCTTC | CASSLQGVGYTF
. | TRBJ2-1 | TRBV29-1 | many | TGCAGCGCCGTCGGGGGCTACAATGAGCAGTTCTTC | CSAVGGYNEQFF
. | TRBJ1-2 | TRBV3-1 | . | TGTGCCAGCAGCCAAGTCCCCTCGACGACAGGTCTTAGTTCCTTC | CASSQVPSTTGLSSF
TRBD1 | TRBJ2-3 | TRBV20-1 | few | TGCAGTGCTGCAGGTCTCGGGACAGGGGGCCGGAGAGATACGCAGTATTTT | CSAAGLGTGGRRDTQYF
. | TRBJ2-4 | TRBV7-9 | . | TGTGCCAGCAGCCAACAGGGCTGGGGAAACATTCAGTACTTC | CASSQQGWGNIQYF
. | TRBJ1-1 | TRBV9 | . | TGTGCCAGCAGCGTAGGGGGCAGGACAGAAGCTTTCTTT | CASSVGGRTEAFF
TRBD2 | TRBJ2-5 | TRBV30 | few | TGTGCCTGGACGGCGGGGGGCCAAGAGACCCAGTACTTC | CAWTAGGQETQYF
. | TRBJ2-1 | TRBV25-1 | . | TGTGCCAGCAGTGAACCCGGCGCGATTTCCTACAATGAGCAGTTCTTC | CASSEPGAISYNEQFF
. | TRBJ2-4 | TRBV20-1 | . | TGCAGTGCCTATTCCCCGATACTCCCGGTGGGCATTCAGTACTTC | CSAYSPILPVGIQYF
TRBD1 | TRBJ1-5 | TRBV5-6 | . | TGTGCCAGCAGCCTCAGACAGGGGTCCTCTAATCAGCCCCAGCATTTT | CASSLRQGSSNQPQHF
TRBD2 | TRBJ2-5 | TRBV10-3 | . | TGTGCCATCAGTGAGCCCGGGGGGGCCGGTGAGACCCAGTACTTC | CAISEPGGAGETQYF
TRBD2 | TRBJ2-5 | TRBV5-1 | few | TGCGCCAGCAGCCTGGGGACTAGCGGTCATACAGGGGAGACCCAGTACTTC | CASSLGTSGHTGETQYF
. | TRBJ2-7 | TRBV20-1 | . | TGCAGTGCTACTTTTAGAGAGGGATTTCCTTACGAGCAGTACTTC | CSATFREGFPYEQYF
TRBD2 | TRBJ2-1 | TRBV20-1 | . | TGCAGTGTGGCGGGGGGTTCCTACAATGAGCAGTTCTTC | CSVAGGSYNEQFF
TRBD1 | TRBJ2-3 | TRBV5-1 | few | TGCGCCAGCAGCTCCTCTCTGGCAGGGGGAAGAACAGATACGCAGTATTTT | CASSSSLAGGRTDTQYF
. | TRBJ1-2 | TRBV5-6 | . | TGTGCCAGCAGCCAGGGGACACGGTATGGCTACACCTTC | CASSQGTRYGYTF
. | TRBJ2-5 | TRBV5-4 | . | TGTGCCAGCAGCTTGATCGGGGTAGGCGAACAAGAGACCCAGTACTTC | CASSLIGVGEQETQYF
TRBD1 | TRBJ1-4 | TRBV9 | . | TGTGCCAGCAGCGTCCGGGACAGGGGGCCTCTATCCGATGAAAAACTGTTTTTT | CASSVRDRGPLSDEKLFF
. | TRBJ2-6 | TRBV18 | . | TGTGCCAGCTCACCAATGAGGACTGGGGCCAACGTCCTGACTTTC | CASSPMRTGANVLTF
. | TRBJ1-1 | TRBV6-2/TRBV6-3 | . | TGTGCCAGCAGTCTCTGGGAGGGCACGAACACTGAAGCTTTCTTT | CASSLWEGTNTEAFF
. | TRBJ2-5 | TRBV7-9 | few | TGTGCCAGCAGCTTTTTGGGGGGGCGAAGAGAGACCCAGTACTTC | CASSFLGGRRETQYF
TRBD1 | TRBJ2-2 | TRBV4-3 | . | TGCGCCAGCAGCCAATCACAGGGGGCCGGGGAGCTGTTTTTT | CASSQSQGAGELFF
. | TRBJ2-7 | TRBV7-2 | few | TGTGCCACCTCCGCGGGACCGAACTACGAGCAGTACTTC | CATSAGPNYEQYF
. | TRBJ2-7 | TRBV29-1 | many | TGCAGCGTCGTTTTTAGGGCCTACGAGCAGTACTTC | CSVVFRAYEQYF
TRBD2 | TRBJ2-1 | TRBV9 | few | TGTGCCAGCAGCGTTCTAGCGGGGGGGATCTATGAGCAGTTCTTC | CASSVLAGGIYEQFF
. | TRBJ1-1 | TRBV12-3/TRBV12-4 | few | TGTGCCAGCAGTTTAACTCGGGGTACTGAAGCTTTCTTT | CASSLTRGTEAFF
. | TRBJ2-5 | TRBV7-6 | . | TGTGCCAGCAGTTGGGGGGCCAAACCCCGCTGGGGAGGAGAGACCCAGTACTTC | CASSWGAKPRWGGETQYF